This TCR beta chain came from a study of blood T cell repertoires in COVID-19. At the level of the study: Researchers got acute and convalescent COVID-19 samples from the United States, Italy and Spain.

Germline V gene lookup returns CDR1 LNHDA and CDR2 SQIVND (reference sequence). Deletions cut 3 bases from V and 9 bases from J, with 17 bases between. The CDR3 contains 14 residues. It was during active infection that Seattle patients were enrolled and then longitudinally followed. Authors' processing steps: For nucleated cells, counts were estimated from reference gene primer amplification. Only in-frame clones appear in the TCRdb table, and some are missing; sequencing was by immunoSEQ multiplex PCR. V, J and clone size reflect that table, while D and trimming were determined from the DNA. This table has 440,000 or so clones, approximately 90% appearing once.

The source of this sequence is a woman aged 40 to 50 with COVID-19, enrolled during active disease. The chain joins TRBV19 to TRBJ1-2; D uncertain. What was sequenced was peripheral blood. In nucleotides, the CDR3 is TGTGCCAGTAGTATGAAAAGCGGGTCCTCGAGCTACACCTTC. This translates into CASSMKSGSSSYTF.